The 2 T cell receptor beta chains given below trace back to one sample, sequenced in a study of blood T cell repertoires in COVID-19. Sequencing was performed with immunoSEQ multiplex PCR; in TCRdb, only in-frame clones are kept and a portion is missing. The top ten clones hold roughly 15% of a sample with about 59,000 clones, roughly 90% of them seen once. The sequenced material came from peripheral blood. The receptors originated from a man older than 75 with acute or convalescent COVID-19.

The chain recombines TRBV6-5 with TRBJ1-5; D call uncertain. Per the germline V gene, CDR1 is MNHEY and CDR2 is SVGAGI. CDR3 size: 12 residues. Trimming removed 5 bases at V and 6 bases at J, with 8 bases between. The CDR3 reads CASSPTGQPQHF. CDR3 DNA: TGTGCCAGCAGTCCCACGGGTCAGCCCCAGCATTTT.

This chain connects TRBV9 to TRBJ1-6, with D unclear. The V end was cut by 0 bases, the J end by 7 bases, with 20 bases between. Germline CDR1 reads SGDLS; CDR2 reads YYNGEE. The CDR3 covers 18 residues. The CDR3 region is CASSVDPGVLSSNSPLHF. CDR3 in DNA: TGTGCCAGCAGCGTAGATCCGGGTGTCTTATCGTCCAATTCACCCCTCCACTTT.